Here is one T cell receptor (beta chain) with its context. Its antigen is not yet known. Base qualities were left out, and no much larger clone turns up one base away. This specimen comes from a study of blood T cell repertoires in COVID-19 (dated by TCRdb to 2020 to 2022). A note on the overall study: Samples covering the acute and convalescent phases of COVID-19 were provided by collaborators in the United States, Italy and Spain. The material from the prospective study consisted of cDNA or gDNA derived from T cells, B-cell-depleted T cells, or PBMCs. Subjects who had been exposed to COVID-19, were actively infected with it, or had recovered from it provided the deeply sampled blood TCRbeta repertoires that made up the dataset. A freely available public database, intended as a resource for researchers studying the immune response to SARS-CoV-2, is where the repertoires were released. Samples came from the ongoing ImmuneRACE study (first 160 participants) plus 1,254 subjects from 6 global collaborators. The sample metadata nearly always contained a de-identified subject ID, COVID-19 status, age in years and sex. Where HLA class I and class II types were available, the types were taken from metadata supplied by the sample provider, not from assay-based typing. Beyond this particular receptor, the publication reports: The amount of clinical and demographic metadata varied by source and participant and was provided uncurated.

The CDR3, cysteine through phenylalanine, is 13 amino acids long. Only the CDR3 region is kept as DNA, spanning 39 bases read in frame from base 1. V lost 7 bases and J lost 5 bases, and the count of bases not matched to a germline gene is 6. In the germline V gene (reference sequence), CDR1 corresponds to MNHEY and CDR2 to SMNVEV. The immunoSEQ Assay, a bias-controlled multiplex PCR, was used to amplify TCRbeta CDR3 regions from genomic DNA. Concerning the study's data processing: The number of nucleated cells in each sample was estimated by amplification of reference gene primers within the assay. To quantify the absolute abundance of each unique TCRbeta CDR3 rearrangement, sequence reads were collapsed and filtered. For each sample, productive Simpson clonality was calculated as the square root of Simpson's diversity index over productive rearrangements. TCRdb retrieved this table from immuneACCESS and kept in-frame rearrangements only. Not all clones are present; in checked studies, unresolved V genes account for under half, and no reason is known for the remainder. The V and J calls and clone size were taken over from that table, and D and trimming were inferred from the DNA. Within this sample are 400,000 or so clones, with about 90% of them counted one time only. The biggest ten clones account for 0.7% to 0.85% of the sample.

One collaborating source in Seattle enrolled patients while the patients were actively infected and followed the patients over time throughout the course of disease. The collaborating institutions used their own protocols to collect whole blood in K2EDTA tubes. Collaborator samples were shipped for TCRbeta analysis as frozen whole blood, isolated PBMCs, or DNA extracted from either sample type. Sample: peripheral blood. This receptor was obtained from a man aged 18 to 35 with COVID-19, enrolled during active disease. The V and J genes are TRBV27 and TRBJ2-7, with TRBD2 identical over 9 junction bases. The CDR3 in this case is CASKEREVDEQYF. In nucleotides, the sequence is TGTGCCAGCAAGGAGCGGGAGGTCGACGAGCAGTACTTC.